The 21 T cell receptor beta chains below were found in one sample sequenced in a study of T cells in Graves' hyperthyroidism and ophthalmopathy. Amplification yielded TCR beta CDR3 regions, with RNA transcripts as the source. First-round RT-PCR with HTBI primers amplified the TCR CDR3 region. MiXCR, applied by TCRdb to the multiplex PCR reads, yields one record per CDR3 protein. In the table there are a few hundred thousand distinct CDR3 sequences, about a sixth of which are singletons. The sample consisted of blood. These receptors came from a woman aged 25 to 39 with Graves' hyperthyroidism.

This clonotype was counted between two and nine times. The chain links TRBV7-2 to TRBJ2-1; 10 bases align to TRBD2. Losses at the gene ends were 2 bases for V and 7 bases for J; bases not matched to a gene: 5. The germline V gene has CDR1 SGHTA and CDR2 FQGNSA. The length of the CDR3 is 15 residues. Written as DNA, the CDR3 is TGTGCCAGCAGCTTACTCGCTAGCGGGGGAAATGAGCAGTTCTTC. Translated, it gives CASSLLASGGNEQFF. Based on the CDR3 plus reference TRBV7-2 and TRBJ2-1, the full variable domain is GAGVSQSPSNKVTEKGKDVELRCDPISGHTALYWYRQSLGQGLEFLIYFQGNSAPDKSGLPSDRFSAERTGGSVSTLTIQRTQQEDSAVYLCASSLLASGGNEQFFGPGTRLTVL.

This clonotype was recorded only once. This may be a read error: a much more frequent sequence differs by one nucleotide. The CDR3, as DNA: TGTGCCAGCAGCCGGGTAGCGGGAGGTCACTCCTACGAGCAGCACTTC. Amino acid sequence: CASSRVAGGHSYEQHF. V usage is TRBV14 and J usage is TRBJ2-7; 10 bases line up with TRBD2. CDR3 length: 16 residues. Germline V CDR1 and CDR2: SGHDN, FVKESK.

This clonotype came up many times. The chain links TRBV2 to TRBJ1-6, with a possible D match to TRBD1 (5 bases). Trimming removed 4 bases from V and 5 bases from J, with 15 bases in between. The CDR3 loop spans 16 amino acids. The germline V gene encodes CDR1 SNHLY and CDR2 FYNNEI. The CDR3 DNA reads as TGTGCCAGCAGTGTGCGACCCGGGACGGATAATTCACCCCTCCACTTT. Translating gives CASSVRPGTDNSPLHF.

This clonotype was seen many times. The V gene is TRBV30, the J gene TRBJ1-2; D gene unclear. The CDR3 runs to 13 residues. Trimming left V 0 bases short and J 4 bases short, with 9 bases between. Germline V CDR1 and CDR2: GTSNPN, SVGIG (reference sequence). This chain's CDR3 is CAWSVPPSYGYTF. The CDR3, as DNA: TGTGCCTGGAGTGTACCCCCAAGCTATGGCTACACCTTC.

This clonotype was seen many times. The chain has TRBV30 and TRBJ2-2, with D unclear. Germline values: CDR1 GTSNPN, CDR2 SVGIG (reference sequence). Trimming pared 4 bases from V and 0 bases from J, leaving 12 bases between. The CDR3 sequence is 15 residues long. The CDR3 sequence is CAWKHPLANTGELFF. DNA for the CDR3: TGTGCCTGGAAACACCCGTTAGCGAACACCGGGGAGCTGTTTTTT.

Ten or more counts support this clonotype. The chain couples TRBV30 to TRBJ1-1, with 7 nucleotides matching TRBD1. The CDR3 has 15 amino acids. V lost 3 bases and J lost 0; bases outside the gene matches: 7. CDR1 and CDR2 (germline): GTSNPN, SVGIG (reference sequence). Here the CDR3 DNA reads TGTGCCTGGAGGGCCCGGGGACAGCTGAACACTGAAGCTTTCTTT. Protein product: CAWRARGQLNTEAFF.

This clonotype was seen many times. This sequence joins TRBV29-1 and TRBJ2-7, with D possibly being TRBD2 (6 bases). Germline V gives CDR1 SQVTM, CDR2 ANQGSEA. The V end lost 6 bases, the J end lost 4 bases, and 16 bases lay between the germline ends. This CDR3 comprises 13 residues. The CDR3 protein is CSVVGGTIYEQYF. The CDR3 region has the DNA TGCAGCGTAGTTGGGGGGACCATATACGAGCAGTACTTC.

The chain employs TRBV7-3 and TRBJ2-1, with 8 bases that match TRBD2. The CDR3 has 16 residues. V was clipped by 1 base and J by 4 bases; unmatched bases: 6. From germline, CDR1 is SGHTA and CDR2 FQGTGA. CDR3 residues: CASSLNAGGPYNEQFF. The CDR3 DNA reads TGTGCCAGCAGCTTAAACGCGGGAGGCCCATACAATGAGCAGTTCTTC.

This clonotype showed up just a few times. The gene calls are TRBV18 and TRBJ2-3; 11 bases line up with TRBD1. The germline gives CDR1 KGHSH, CDR2 LQKENI. CDR3 length equals 17 residues. J lost 4 bases, V lost 3 bases, and 9 bases had no gene match. The CDR3 is CASSPISGTGGSDTQYF. CDR3 nucleotide sequence: TGTGCCAGCTCACCTATCTCCGGGACAGGGGGTTCAGATACGCAGTATTTT.

This clonotype appeared many times. The chain couples TRBV29-1 to TRBJ1-2; D is perhaps TRBD1 (5 bases). The length of the CDR3 is 17 residues. Per germline, CDR1 SQVTM and CDR2 ANQGSEA. V was trimmed by 1 base and J by 0 bases, leaving 18 bases between them. CDR3 amino acids: CSVEVFFDSQANYGYTF. The CDR3 DNA sequence: TGCAGCGTTGAAGTATTCTTCGACAGTCAAGCTAACTATGGCTACACCTTC.

Many counts were recorded for this clonotype. The chain recombines TRBV3-1 with TRBJ1-1; no reliable D call. Germline V lookup: CDR1 LGHDT, CDR2 YNNKEL (reference sequence). The V end lost 0 bases, the J end lost 11 bases, and 19 bases lay between the germline ends. This CDR3 is 15 amino acids long. DNA for the CDR3: TGTGCCAGCAGCCAAGATCCTGACCGTTCTGGTGTGGCTTTCTTT. Protein sequence: CASSQDPDRSGVAFF.

The table lists this clonotype with a few counts. The V and J genes are TRBV5-1 and TRBJ2-2; the D gene is possibly TRBD1 (6 bases). CDR1 is SGHRS, CDR2 YFSETQ, per germline. V was trimmed by 4 bases and J by 4 bases, leaving 17 bases between them. The CDR3 totals 16 residues. CDR3 DNA sequence: TGCGCCAGCAGCCGAGGGTGGGACACCTCCACCGGGGAGCTGTTTTTT. Translating gives CASSRGWDTSTGELFF. The variable domain in full, with the rest retrieved from reference TRBV5-1 and TRBJ2-2, is KAGVTQTPRYLIKTRGQQVTLSCSPISGHRSVSWYQQTPGQGLQFLFEYFSETQRNKGNFPGRFSGRQFSNSRSEMNVSTLELGDSALYLCASSRGWDTSTGELFFGEGSRLTVL.

The rearrangement links TRBV11-2 to TRBJ2-1; 11 bases match TRBD2. There are 15 residues in the CDR3. The ends lost 7 bases at V and 5 bases at J; junction bases unmatched: 7. CDR1 and CDR2 (germline): SGHAT, FQNNGV. CDR3 DNA: TGTGCCAGCACCACCGGACTAGCGGGTAACAATGAGCAGTTCTTC. It specifies CASTTGLAGNNEQFF.

The rearrangement joins TRBV14 to TRBJ2-1; TRBD2 matches 7 bases. CDR3 length: 16 amino acids. V lost 0 bases to trimming and J lost 4 bases; unmatched junction nucleotides: 6. Germline-derived CDR1 and CDR2 are SGHDN and FVKESK. The CDR3 coding sequence is TGTGCCAGCAGCCAAGATTTTAGCGGGTTATACAATGAGCAGTTCTTC. Translating it yields CASSQDFSGLYNEQFF.

This clonotype was counted at least ten times. The chain has TRBV11-1 and TRBJ2-1, with TRBD1 identical over 9 bases. This CDR3 has 15 residues. CDR1 SGHAT and CDR2 FQDESV come from the germline V gene (reference sequence). V gave up 3 bases and J gave up 1 base; unmatched junction bases: 1. The CDR3 spells CASSLTGGSYNEQFF. The DNA for the CDR3 is TGTGCCAGCAGCTTGACAGGGGGATCCTACAATGAGCAGTTCTTC.

The chain links TRBV6-1 to TRBJ1-2, with TRBD1 matching 10 bases. Per germline, CDR1 MNHNS and CDR2 SASEGT. The CDR3 spans 16 residues. V dropped 2 bases and J dropped 6; count of bases not matched to a gene: 9. In DNA, the CDR3 is TGTGCCAGCAGTGAATTAGCGGACAGGGGGTGGCATGGCTACACCTTC. This gives the protein CASSELADRGWHGYTF.

This clonotype has at least ten counts. The V call is TRBV12-3 or TRBV12-4, the J call TRBJ2-2, with 7 bases that match TRBD1. The CDR3 sequence is 15 residues long. Losses at the gene ends were 1 base for V and 5 bases for J; bases not matched to a gene: 4. The CDR3: CASSLEDRKTGELFF. For the CDR3, the DNA is TGTGCCAGCAGTTTAGAGGACAGGAAGACCGGGGAGCTGTTTTTT.

This clonotype occurred a few times. The rearrangement uses TRBV20-1 and TRBJ2-1; the D is unclear. Germline lookup yields CDR1 DFQATT and CDR2 SNEGSKA (reference sequence). Trimming took off 1 base at V and 6 bases at J, with 16 bases between the two ends. The CDR3 has 15 residues. The CDR3 DNA sequence: TGCAGTGCTAGAGTTTCTACCTCGTTACCCAATGAGCAGTTCTTC. This gives the protein CSARVSTSLPNEQFF.

The rearrangement links TRBV20-1 to TRBJ2-4; maybe TRBD1 (5 bases). The V gene's germline CDR1 is DFQATT and CDR2 SNEGSKA (reference sequence). The CDR3 totals 15 residues. V was cut by 0 bases and J by 4 bases, with 13 bases left in between. CDR3 in amino acids: CSARDGLRDKNIQYF. The CDR3 DNA reads as TGCAGTGCTAGAGATGGTCTCAGGGATAAAAACATTCAGTACTTC.

There are many counts of this clonotype. The V and J genes are TRBV28 and TRBJ1-4; TRBD1 matches 11 bases. The trim removed 6 bases at V and 7 bases at J, leaving 7 bases unmatched. CDR1 is MDHEN and CDR2 is SYDVKM in the germline V gene. This CDR3 is built from 15 residues. As DNA, the CDR3 is TGTGCCAGCAGCCCTTCGGACAGGGGGCTTGAAAAACTGTTTTTT. Residues: CASSPSDRGLEKLFF.

This chain uses TRBV19 with TRBJ2-2; D is ambiguous. V was pared by 6 bases and J by 0 bases, with 5 bases between. In germline, CDR1 is LNHDA, CDR2 SQIVND (reference sequence). This CDR3 spans 13 amino acids. The CDR3: CASSDANTGELFF. For the CDR3, the DNA is TGTGCCAGTAGCGACGCGAACACCGGGGAGCTGTTTTTT.